The T cell receptor (beta chain) described here comes from a study of control samples from healthy donors and cancer patients. The germline CDR1 and CDR2 sequences are SGHRS and YFSETQ. V lost 5 bases and J lost 5, with 16 bases in between. The CDR3 has 14 residues. Repertoires were generated with immunoSEQ multiplex PCR, while TCRdb's copy carries only in-frame clones and drops some. This table has 70,000 or so clones, around 92% appearing once. Specimen: PBMCs. The V gene is TRBV5-1, the J gene TRBJ2-5; the D gene is possibly TRBD1 (6 bases). This sequence was found in a man aged 55 to 70 with lung cancer. The CDR3 region is CASRTGTPGETQYF. In DNA, the CDR3 is TGCGCCAGCAGGACCGGGACACCTGGGGAGACCCAGTACTTC.